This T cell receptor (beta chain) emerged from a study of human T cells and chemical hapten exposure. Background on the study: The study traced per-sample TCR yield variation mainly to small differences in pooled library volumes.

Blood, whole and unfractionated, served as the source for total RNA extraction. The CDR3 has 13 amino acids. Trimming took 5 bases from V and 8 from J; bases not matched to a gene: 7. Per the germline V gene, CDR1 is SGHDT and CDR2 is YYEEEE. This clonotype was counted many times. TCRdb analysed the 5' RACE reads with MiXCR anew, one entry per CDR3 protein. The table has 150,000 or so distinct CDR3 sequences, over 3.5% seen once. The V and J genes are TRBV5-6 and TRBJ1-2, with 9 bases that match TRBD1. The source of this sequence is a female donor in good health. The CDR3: CASRRDRVGGYTF. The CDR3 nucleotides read TGTGCCAGCAGAAGGGACAGGGTCGGCGGCTACACCTTC.